A single sample is the source of the 25 T cell receptor beta chains below, sequenced in a study of OX40 agonist ivuxolimab in advanced cancers. Library generation was performed with the immunoSEQ multiplex PCR assay. Sourced from immuneACCESS, this table was stored by TCRdb with only in-frame sequences that have V and J called. A share of the clones is absent; for the studies checked, an unresolved V gene accounts for under half, and the remainder has no known explanation. The sample has fewer than 100,000 clones on record, over 70% of them singletons. The biggest ten clones account for 0.76% of the sample. The specimen was CD4+ or CD8+ T cells sorted from blood, collected in a trial of the OX40 agonist ivuxolimab. The receptor source for this set is an adult with an advanced solid tumor such as melanoma, head and neck, liver or kidney cancer.

The chain combines TRBV4-3 with TRBJ2-3; no definite D call. The germline V gene has CDR1 LGHNA and CDR2 YSLEER. The CDR3 runs to 16 residues. V was shortened by 5 bases and J by 3 bases, with 18 bases between the two germline ends. This CDR3 reads CASSKRSSFMTDTQYF. DNA for the CDR3: TGCGCCAGCAGCAAAAGGTCCTCTTTTATGACAGATACGCAGTATTTT.

The V and J genes are TRBV5-1 and TRBJ1-1; 9 nucleotides line up with TRBD1. V was clipped by 1 base and J by 1 base; unmatched bases: 2. CDR3 size: 15 residues. Germline loops: CDR1 SGHRS, CDR2 YFSETQ. The chain's CDR3 is CASSLQDRGNTEAFF. The CDR3, as DNA: TGCGCCAGCAGCTTGCAGGACAGGGGGAACACTGAAGCTTTCTTT.

Only a few counts were recorded for this clone. The chain joins TRBV7-2 to TRBJ2-5; possibly TRBD2 for D (7 bases). CDR3 length: 15 amino acids. Germline CDR1 reads SGHTA; CDR2 reads FQGNSA. Trimming took 3 bases from V and 5 from J, leaving 16 bases between them. CDR3 in amino acids: CASSFVGGAGETQYF. The CDR3 bases are TGTGCCAGCAGCTTCGTAGGGGGGGCCGGTGAGACCCAGTACTTC.

In this sample, this clone turned up a few times. The chain combines TRBV11-3 with TRBJ2-7; unclear D gene. Trimming cost V 1 base and J 5 bases, with 12 bases left between them. Germline CDR1 reads SGHNT; CDR2 reads YENEEA. This CDR3 has 14 amino acids. CDR3 region: CASSLGSGWNEQYF. In DNA, the CDR3 is TGTGCCAGCAGCTTAGGCTCGGGCTGGAACGAGCAGTACTTC.

The chain carries TRBV2 and TRBJ1-1, with unresolved D. Germline V gene data show CDR1 as SNHLY and CDR2 as FYNNEI. CDR3 length: 17 residues. V was pared by 4 bases and J by 0 bases, with 18 bases between. CDR3 amino acids: CASSGVSWEGMNTEAFF. As DNA, the CDR3 is TGTGCCAGCAGTGGGGTCTCTTGGGAAGGCATGAACACTGAAGCTTTCTTT.

The V and J genes are TRBV4-3 and TRBJ2-3, with TRBD2 identical over 7 bases. The CDR3 extends over 16 amino acids. Germline V CDR1 and CDR2: LGHNA, YSLEER. J was trimmed by 5 bases and V by 0 bases; bases with no gene match: 8. Written as DNA, the CDR3 is TGCGCCAGCAGCCAAGAGGGGCGGGGGAGCGGAGATACGCAGTATTTT. The encoded protein is CASSQEGRGSGDTQYF.

This chain uses TRBV4-1 with TRBJ1-1; the D is unclear. Germline values: CDR1 MGHRA, CDR2 YSYEKL. Between the trimmed V and J ends, which lost 0 bases and 4 bases, there was a span of 12 bases. This CDR3 has 15 residues. The DNA for the CDR3 is TGCGCCAGCAGCCAAGATAGAACGGCGGGCACTGAAGCTTTCTTT. This encodes CASSQDRTAGTEAFF.

The chain recombines TRBV18 with TRBJ1-1; weak D call: TRBD1 (6 bases). Germline assignment: CDR1 KGHSH and CDR2 LQKENI. This CDR3 has 15 amino acids. V was shortened by 4 bases and J by 3 bases, with 15 bases between the two germline ends. The CDR3, as DNA: TGTGCCAGCTCACAACCCAAGGGGGGGCACACTGAAGCTTTCTTT. Amino acids: CASSQPKGGHTEAFF.

The chain recombines TRBV4-2 with TRBJ2-1, with a weak D call TRBD2 (6 bases). The CDR3 is made up of 17 amino acids. Germline CDR1 and CDR2: LGHNA and YNFKEQ. Trimming shortened V by 0 bases and J by 9 bases, and 21 bases separated the two germline ends. CDR3 loop: CASSQDPTRGRLAEQFF. CDR3 DNA sequence: TGTGCCAGCAGCCAAGATCCGACTAGAGGTCGTTTGGCTGAGCAGTTCTTC.

V gene TRBV7-9 combines with J gene TRBJ2-7; perhaps TRBD2 as D (5 bases). With 2 bases removed from V and 5 bases from J, the gap between germline ends came to 13 bases. Germline V gene lookup returns CDR1 SEHNR and CDR2 FQNEAQ (reference sequence). CDR3 length equals 14 residues. Here the CDR3 reads CASSLLAGGHEQYF. The CDR3 region has the DNA TGTGCCAGCAGCTTACTGGCAGGCGGGCACGAGCAGTACTTC. Complete variable domain (other parts from reference TRBV7-9 and TRBJ2-7): DTGVSQNPRHKITKRGQNVTFRCDPISEHNRLYWYRQTLGQGPEFLTYFQNEAQLEKSRLLSDRFSAERPKGSFSTLEIQRTEQGDSAMYLCASSLLAGGHEQYFGPGTRLTVT.

V and J are TRBV18 and TRBJ2-3; 8 nucleotides agree with TRBD2. CDR3 length equals 17 residues. Germline CDR1 is KGHSH and CDR2 is LQKENI. The V gene end was trimmed by 6 bases and the J gene end by 5 bases; junction bases not matched to a gene: 16. CDR3 loop: CASSHNVPAGGIDTQYF. Here the CDR3 DNA reads TGTGCCAGCTCGCATAATGTACCGGCGGGGGGAATAGATACGCAGTATTTT. The full variable domain, rest sourced from reference TRBV18 and TRBJ2-3, is NAGVMQNPRHLVRRRGQEARLRCSPMKGHSHVYWYRQLPEEGLKFMVYLQKENIIDESGMPKERFSAEFPKEGPSILRIQQVVRGDSAAYFCASSHNVPAGGIDTQYFGPGTRLTVL.

The J gene is TRBJ2-5, the V gene TRBV27; D uncertain. The CDR3 sequence is 15 residues long. The V end was cut by 4 bases, the J end by 5 bases, with 17 bases between. Per germline, CDR1 MNHEY and CDR2 SMNVEV (reference sequence). The CDR3 here is CASSSPRQAMETQYF. The CDR3 region has the DNA TGTGCCAGCAGTTCCCCCCGGCAAGCCATGGAGACCCAGTACTTC.

CDR3 coding DNA: TGCAGCGTTGCGGACTCCCTGTACGAGCAGTACTTC. Translation gives CSVADSLYEQYF. The chain recombines TRBV29-1 with TRBJ2-7; weak D call: TRBD2 (5 bases). CDR1 is SQVTM, CDR2 ANQGSEA, per germline. V was trimmed by 4 bases and J by 4 bases, leaving 11 bases between them. The CDR3 has 12 amino acids.

The V call is TRBV9, the J call TRBJ1-2, with D perhaps TRBD1 (5 bases). Trimming pared 4 bases from V and 5 bases from J, leaving 15 bases between. The CDR3 totals 14 residues. Germline V gives CDR1 SGDLS, CDR2 YYNGEE. CDR3 DNA: TGTGCCAGCAGCCCCTCGGGGGGTGAATATGGCTACACCTTC. Translating it yields CASSPSGGEYGYTF. Variable domain in full (rest from reference TRBV9 and TRBJ1-2): DSGVTQTPKHLITATGQRVTLRCSPRSGDLSVYWYQQSLDQGLQFLIQYYNGEERAKGNILERFSAQQFPDLHSELNLSSLELGDSALYFCASSPSGGEYGYTFGSGTRLTVV.

The J gene is TRBJ1-6, the V gene TRBV18; maybe TRBD1 (6 bases). Trimming left V 2 bases short and J 5 bases short, with 13 bases between. Germline lookup yields CDR1 KGHSH and CDR2 LQKENI. This CDR3 spans 16 amino acids. CDR3 bases: TGTGCCAGCTCACCAATTCCTAACAGGGATAATTCACCCCTCCACTTT. Amino acid sequence: CASSPIPNRDNSPLHF. Together with reference TRBV18 and TRBJ1-6, the CDR3 gives the full variable domain: NAGVMQNPRHLVRRRGQEARLRCSPMKGHSHVYWYRQLPEEGLKFMVYLQKENIIDESGMPKERFSAEFPKEGPSILRIQQVVRGDSAAYFCASSPIPNRDNSPLHFGNGTRLTVT.

Here the CDR3 reads CASSLGQNYEQYF. CDR3 nucleotides: TGTGCCAGCAGCTTGGGACAGAACTACGAGCAGTACTTC. V is TRBV5-6 and J is TRBJ2-7, with D perhaps TRBD1 (5 bases). Trimming shortened V by 0 bases and J by 3 bases, and 7 bases separated the two germline ends. This CDR3 has 13 residues. Germline assignment: CDR1 SGHDT and CDR2 YYEEEE. Together with reference TRBV5-6 and TRBJ2-7, the CDR3 gives the full variable domain: DAGVTQSPTHLIKTRGQQVTLRCSPKSGHDTVSWYQQALGQGPQFIFQYYEEEERQRGNFPDRFSGHQFPNYSSELNVNALLLGDSALYLCASSLGQNYEQYFGPGTRLTVT.

This sequence joins TRBV5-1 and TRBJ1-1; D uncertain. The V and J ends lost 0 bases and 5 bases respectively, with 11 bases between them. Germline values: CDR1 SGHRS, CDR2 YFSETQ. There are 14 residues in the CDR3. CDR3 DNA: TGCGCCAGCAGCTTGGTTGGGTTAGGGACTGAAGCTTTCTTT. It yields the protein CASSLVGLGTEAFF.

V is TRBV7-2 and J is TRBJ1-5; 9 bases agree with TRBD1. This CDR3 has 14 residues. The V and J ends lost 3 bases and 4 bases, in that order; junction bases with no gene match: 1. The germline gives CDR1 SGHTA, CDR2 FQGNSA. DNA of the CDR3: TGTGCCAGCAGCTTGACAGGGGGGAATCAGCCCCAGCATTTT. This sequence encodes CASSLTGGNQPQHF.

The chain carries TRBV4-3 and TRBJ2-1, with D unclear. Germline CDR1 is LGHNA and CDR2 is YSLEER. The CDR3 length is 13 residues. The V and J ends lost 0 bases and 5 bases respectively, with 5 bases between them. CDR3 bases: TGCGCCAGCAGCCAAGAGATGAACAATGAGCAGTTCTTC. Translation: CASSQEMNNEQFF.

The chain is built from TRBV9 and TRBJ2-7; 10 bases match TRBD1. J gave up 7 bases and V 0 bases, and 10 bases lay outside the gene matches. The germline V gene encodes CDR1 SGDLS and CDR2 YYNGEE. The CDR3 covers 16 residues. In DNA form, the CDR3 reads TGTGCCAGCAGCGTAGTCCATCGACAGGGGGCGGAAGAGCAGTACTTC. This codes for CASSVVHRQGAEEQYF.

The J gene is TRBJ1-6, the V gene TRBV5-1, with 7 bases aligning to TRBD1. V shed 0 bases and J 6 bases; nucleotides not matched to a gene: 3. The CDR3 extends over 15 amino acids. Germline CDR1 and CDR2: SGHRS and YFSETQ. CDR3 DNA sequence: TGCGCCAGCAGCTTGGAAAGGGACAGTAATTCACCCCTCCACTTT. Protein product: CASSLERDSNSPLHF.

J is TRBJ1-5 and V is TRBV7-2; possible D gene TRBD1, 5 bases. The length of the CDR3 is 15 residues. The V and J ends lost 1 base and 1 base respectively, with 8 bases between them. Germline lookup yields CDR1 SGHTA and CDR2 FQGNSA. CDR3 amino acids: CASSLVWGSNQPQHF. CDR3 in DNA: TGTGCCAGCAGCTTAGTATGGGGGAGCAATCAGCCCCAGCATTTT.

The CDR3 protein is CASRADSRGTDTQYF. CDR3 DNA: TGTGCCAGCAGAGCGGACTCCAGGGGCACAGATACGCAGTATTTT. This sequence joins TRBV6-6 and TRBJ2-3, with D perhaps matching TRBD1 or TRBD2 (5 bases each). Trimming took 6 bases from V and 1 from J, leaving 14 bases between them. The CDR3 covers 15 residues. Looked up from germline, CDR1 is MNHNY and CDR2 is SVGAGI (reference sequence).

The V gene is TRBV28, the J gene TRBJ1-2; D is ambiguous. The V gene lost 4 bases and the J gene lost 7 bases, with 10 bases spanning the gap. The CDR3 contains 12 residues. In germline, CDR1 is MDHEN, CDR2 SYDVKM. The CDR3 DNA reads as TGTGCCAGCAGTTCCCAAGAGGGTGGCTACACCTTC. Translating gives CASSSQEGGYTF.

This chain links TRBV18 with TRBJ2-1; TRBD2 matches 8 bases. CDR3 length equals 15 residues. With 4 bases clipped from V and 2 bases from J, the junction kept 4 bases outside the gene matches. Germline lookup yields CDR1 KGHSH and CDR2 LQKENI. The CDR3 nucleotides are TGTGCCAGCTCACGGGACGGGGGGGCCTACAATGAGCAGTTCTTC. It is translated as CASSRDGGAYNEQFF.